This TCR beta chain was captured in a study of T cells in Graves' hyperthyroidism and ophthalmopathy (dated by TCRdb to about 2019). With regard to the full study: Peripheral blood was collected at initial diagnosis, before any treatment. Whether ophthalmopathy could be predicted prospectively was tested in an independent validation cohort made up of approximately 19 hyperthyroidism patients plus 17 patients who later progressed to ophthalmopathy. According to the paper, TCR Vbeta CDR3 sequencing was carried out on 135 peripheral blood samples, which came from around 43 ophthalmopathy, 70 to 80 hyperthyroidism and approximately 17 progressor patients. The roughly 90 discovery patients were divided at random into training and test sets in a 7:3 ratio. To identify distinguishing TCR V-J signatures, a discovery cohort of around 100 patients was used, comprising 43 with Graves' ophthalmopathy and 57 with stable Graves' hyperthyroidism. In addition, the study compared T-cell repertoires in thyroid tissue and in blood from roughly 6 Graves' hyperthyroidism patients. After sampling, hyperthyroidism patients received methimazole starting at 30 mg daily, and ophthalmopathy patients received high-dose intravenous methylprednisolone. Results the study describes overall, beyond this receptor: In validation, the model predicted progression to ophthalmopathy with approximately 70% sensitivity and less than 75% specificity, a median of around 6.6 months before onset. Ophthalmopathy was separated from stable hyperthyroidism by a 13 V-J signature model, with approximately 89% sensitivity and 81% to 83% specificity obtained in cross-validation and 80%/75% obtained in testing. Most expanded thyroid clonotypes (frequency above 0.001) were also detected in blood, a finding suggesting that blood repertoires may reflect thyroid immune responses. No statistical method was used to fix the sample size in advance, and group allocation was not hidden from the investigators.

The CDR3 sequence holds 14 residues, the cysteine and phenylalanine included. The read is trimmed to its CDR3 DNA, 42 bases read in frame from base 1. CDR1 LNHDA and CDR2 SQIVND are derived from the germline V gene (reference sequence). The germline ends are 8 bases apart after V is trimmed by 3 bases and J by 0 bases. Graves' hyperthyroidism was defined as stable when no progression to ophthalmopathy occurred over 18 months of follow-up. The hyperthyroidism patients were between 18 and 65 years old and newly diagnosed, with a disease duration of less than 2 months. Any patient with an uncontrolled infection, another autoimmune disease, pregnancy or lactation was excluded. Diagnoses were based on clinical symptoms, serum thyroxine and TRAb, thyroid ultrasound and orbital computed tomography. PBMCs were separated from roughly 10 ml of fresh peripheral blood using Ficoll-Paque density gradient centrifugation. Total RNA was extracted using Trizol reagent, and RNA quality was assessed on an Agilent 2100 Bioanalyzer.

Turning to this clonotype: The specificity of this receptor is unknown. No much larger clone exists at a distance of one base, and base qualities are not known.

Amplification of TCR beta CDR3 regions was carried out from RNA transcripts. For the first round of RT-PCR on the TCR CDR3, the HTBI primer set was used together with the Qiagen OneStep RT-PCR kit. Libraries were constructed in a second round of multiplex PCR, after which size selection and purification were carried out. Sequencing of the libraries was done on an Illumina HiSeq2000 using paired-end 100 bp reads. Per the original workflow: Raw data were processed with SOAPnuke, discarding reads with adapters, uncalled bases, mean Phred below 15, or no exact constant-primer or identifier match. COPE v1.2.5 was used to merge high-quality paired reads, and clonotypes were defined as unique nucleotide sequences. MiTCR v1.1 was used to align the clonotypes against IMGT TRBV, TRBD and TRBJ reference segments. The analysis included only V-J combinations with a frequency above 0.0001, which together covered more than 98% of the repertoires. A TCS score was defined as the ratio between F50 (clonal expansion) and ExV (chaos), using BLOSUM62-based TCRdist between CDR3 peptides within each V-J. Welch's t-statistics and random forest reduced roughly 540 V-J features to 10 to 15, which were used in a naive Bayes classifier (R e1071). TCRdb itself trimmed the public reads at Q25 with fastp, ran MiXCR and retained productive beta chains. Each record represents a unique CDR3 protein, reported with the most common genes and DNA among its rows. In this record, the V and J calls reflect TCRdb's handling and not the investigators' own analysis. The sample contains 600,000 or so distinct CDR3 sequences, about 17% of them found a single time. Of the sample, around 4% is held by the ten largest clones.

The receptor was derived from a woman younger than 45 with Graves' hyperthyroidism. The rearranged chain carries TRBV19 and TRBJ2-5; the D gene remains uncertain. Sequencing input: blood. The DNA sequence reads TGTGCCAGTAGTATTTACCACAACCAAGAGACCCAGTACTTC. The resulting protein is CASSIYHNQETQYF.